Sequencing of this T cell receptor (beta chain) was carried out in a study of T cells after yellow fever vaccination. General study results and limits: The appearance of a small share of clonotypes in both CD4 and CD8 compartments was observed.

V lost 0 bases to trimming and J lost 10 bases, with 10 bases between them. Per germline, CDR1 SGHTA and CDR2 FQGNSA. The CDR3 covers 13 residues. As TCR cDNA was made by 5'RACE template switching, a universal primer site and UMIs were added. TCRdb reanalysed the 5' RACE reads using MiXCR and keeps one entry per CDR3 protein. The sample holds approximately 550,000 distinct CDR3 sequences, roughly a fifth seen once. Comments on this clonotype: The antigen remains undetermined.

Source: PBMCs, taken 15 days after the yellow fever booster vaccination. This receptor was identified in a man aged 25 to 40 who received the YFV17D yellow fever vaccine. The chain recombines TRBV7-2 with TRBJ2-1; possibly TRBD2 for D (5 bases). CDR3 loop: CASSLAQTGEQFF. The CDR3 nucleotides read TGTGCCAGCAGCTTAGCCCAGACGGGAGAGCAGTTCTTC.